This is a list of T cell receptor beta chains from one sample in a study of T cell responses to AZD1222 COVID-19 vaccine. Profiling relied on immunoSEQ multiplex PCR, and the TCRdb table lists in-frame clones only, not all of them. The table shows around 200,000 clones, with just over 85% occurring only once. The sample here was peripheral blood, taken on day 0 of AZD1222 vaccination. The receptors were gathered from an adult in good health. The CDR3 runs from the conserved cysteine through the conserved F or W. D genes are given only for firm matches. A row's size may be missing; if present it is once, few, many or a size class.

v_gene,abundance,d_gene,j_gene,CDR3aa,CDR3nt
TRBV10-1,.,.,TRBJ2-1,CASSVVRGDEQFF,TGCGCCAGCAGTGTTGTCAGGGGCGATGAGCAGTTCTTC
TRBV11-2,.,TRBD1,TRBJ1-6,CASSFGQGANSPLHF,TGTGCCAGCAGCTTTGGACAGGGAGCTAATTCACCCCTCCACTTT
TRBV3-1/TRBV3-2,few,TRBD2,TRBJ2-2,CASSHYSGGADTGELFF,TGTGCCAGCAGCCATTACAGCGGGGGGGCGGACACCGGGGAGCTGTTTTTT
TRBV19,.,.,TRBJ2-7,CASTPDRNSYEQYF,TGTGCCAGTACCCCAGACAGAAACTCCTACGAGCAGTACTTC
TRBV15,.,TRBD1,TRBJ2-2,CATSPRGLTGELFF,TGTGCCACCAGCCCCAGGGGGCTCACCGGGGAGCTGTTTTTT
TRBV5-6,.,TRBD1,TRBJ1-2,CASSPGTGAEGVYGYTF,TGTGCCAGCAGCCCTGGGACAGGGGCCGAGGGGGTCTATGGCTACACCTTC
TRBV9,.,.,TRBJ1-3,CASSLDVYSGNTIYF,TGTGCCAGCAGCCTTGACGTTTACTCTGGAAACACCATATATTTT
TRBV7-2,.,.,TRBJ2-1,CASSSVGVEQFF,TGTGCCAGCAGCTCAGTGGGTGTTGAGCAGTTCTTC
TRBV12-3/TRBV12-4,.,.,TRBJ2-2,CASKEGTGELFF,TGTGCCAGCAAGGAAGGGACCGGGGAGCTGTTTTTT
TRBV9,once,.,TRBJ2-1,CASSVGVYEQFF,TGTGCCAGCAGCGTAGGGGTCTATGAGCAGTTCTTC
TRBV6-6,.,.,TRBJ1-6,CASSYSPQSRGPLHF,TGTGCCAGCAGTTACTCCCCCCAGTCTCGGGGACCCCTCCACTTT
TRBV7-9,.,TRBD2,TRBJ2-7,CASSLGTSGGYEQYF,TGTGCCAGCAGCTTAGGGACTAGCGGGGGCTACGAGCAGTACTTC
TRBV5-4,.,.,TRBJ2-2,CASSLGWVRGTGELFF,TGTGCCAGCAGCTTGGGTTGGGTCCGGGGCACCGGGGAGCTGTTTTTT
TRBV28,.,TRBD2,TRBJ2-1,CASSLGGGPYNEQFF,TGTGCCAGCAGTTTAGGCGGGGGGCCTTACAATGAGCAGTTCTTC
TRBV6-2/TRBV6-3,.,.,TRBJ1-5,CASSYESQPQHF,TGTGCCAGCAGTTACGAGTCTCAGCCCCAGCATTTT
TRBV5-1,.,.,TRBJ1-2,CASSLEAATAYGYTF,TGCGCCAGCAGCTTGGAGGCGGCGACAGCTTATGGCTACACCTTC
TRBV5-1,.,.,TRBJ1-6,CASSLDRGVNSPLHF,TGCGCCAGCAGCTTGGATAGGGGTGTGAATTCACCCCTCCACTTT
TRBV11-1,few,TRBD2,TRBJ2-7,CASSFGTSGSYEQYF,TGTGCCAGCAGCTTCGGGACTAGCGGCTCCTACGAGCAGTACTTC
TRBV9,.,.,TRBJ2-7,CASSVAPGYEQYF,TGTGCCAGCAGCGTAGCTCCAGGGTACGAGCAGTACTTC
TRBV27,.,.,TRBJ1-1,CASSFANSGNTEAFF,TGTGCCAGCAGTTTCGCCAACTCAGGGAACACTGAAGCTTTCTTT
TRBV5-1,.,TRBD2,TRBJ2-7,CASSLGTQRGYEQYF,TGCGCCAGCAGCTTAGGAACCCAGCGGGGCTACGAGCAGTACTTC
TRBV6-5,.,.,TRBJ1-6,CASGLQGGNSPLHF,TGTGCCAGCGGCCTACAGGGAGGTAATTCACCCCTCCACTTT